Below are 15 T cell receptor beta chains sequenced from a single sample in a study of shared clonotypes between healthy human individuals. Here immunoSEQ multiplex PCR was the method, and the copy in TCRdb shows in-frame clones only, minus some. The sample has 2 million to 3 million clones, approximately 94% seen once. The specimen was naive CD4+ T cells from PBMCs. The subset was: CD45RA+ positively selected. The receptors shown here come from a man younger than 35 in good health. Some clones in this sample may be carry-over from other donors' samples.

The chain has TRBV19 and TRBJ1-4; D may be TRBD1 (6 bases). V shed 9 bases and J shed 6 bases, with 17 bases lying between them. This CDR3 spans 14 amino acids. In germline, CDR1 is LNHDA, CDR2 SQIVND (reference sequence). The CDR3 coding sequence is TGTGCCAGCGCACGGGCAGGGGCGGATGAAAAACTGTTTTTT. It codes for CASARAGADEKLFF.

A word on this clone: This sample includes further DNA sequences coding for the same CDR3. The rearrangement joins TRBV9 to TRBJ1-5; no clear D. The CDR3 runs to 14 residues. Per germline, CDR1 SGDLS and CDR2 YYNGEE. V was trimmed by 0 bases and J by 4 bases, leaving 8 bases between them. The DNA for the CDR3 is TGTGCCAGCAGCGTAGGAGGTAGTAATCAGCCCCAGCATTTT. Translated, it gives CASSVGGSNQPQHF.

This chain joins TRBV2 and TRBJ2-1, with unresolved D. Germline loops: CDR1 SNHLY, CDR2 FYNNEI. With 6 bases removed from V and 4 bases from J, the gap between germline ends came to 13 bases. The CDR3 runs to 14 residues. The CDR3 spells CASSQMRQYNEQFF. The CDR3 nucleotides read TGTGCCAGCAGCCAGATGCGGCAATACAATGAGCAGTTCTTC.

The rearrangement uses TRBV25-1 and TRBJ2-3; 8 nucleotides line up with TRBD2. Germline V gene data show CDR1 as MGHDK and CDR2 as SYGVNS. There are 15 residues in the CDR3. V lost 5 bases and J lost 5; bases outside the gene matches: 9. The CDR3: CASSSTSGVGDTQYF. Written as DNA, the CDR3 is TGTGCCAGCAGTAGTACTAGCGGAGTCGGAGATACGCAGTATTTT.

In regard to this clone: This specimen includes other DNA sequences encoding the same CDR3. The J gene is TRBJ2-5, the V gene TRBV20-1; D is ambiguous. The CDR3 sequence is 11 residues long. Trimming removed 6 bases from V and 1 base from J, with 6 bases in between. Per germline, CDR1 DFQATT and CDR2 SNEGSKA (reference sequence). CDR3 residues: CSAGRQETQYF. The CDR3 DNA follows: TGCAGTGCCGGGCGCCAAGAGACCCAGTACTTC.

The chain carries TRBV28 and TRBJ1-1; D not certain. The CDR3 runs to 15 residues. Trimming pared 2 bases from V and 2 bases from J, leaving 12 bases between. Germline CDR1 reads MDHEN; CDR2 reads SYDVKM. CDR3 protein: CASSLKRFRNTEAFF. CDR3 bases: TGTGCCAGCAGTTTAAAGAGATTCCGTAACACTGAAGCTTTCTTT.

The CDR3 DNA reads TGTGCCAGCACCGGGAGGACGGCCTATGGCTACACCTTC. Translation: CASTGRTAYGYTF. This chain connects TRBV2 to TRBJ1-2, with D unclear. V was shortened by 7 bases and J by 4 bases, with 13 bases between the two germline ends. The CDR3 contains 13 residues. Germline V gene sequence: CDR1 SNHLY, CDR2 FYNNEI.

This chain uses TRBV15 with TRBJ2-7; either TRBD1 or TRBD2 may supply D (5 bases each). CDR1 is LNHNV, CDR2 YYDKDF, per germline (reference sequence). Deletions cut 8 bases from V and 0 bases from J, with 14 bases between. This CDR3 is built from 14 residues. CDR3 in DNA: TGTGCCACCGGCGCCGGGACGGACTCCTACGAGCAGTACTTC. Protein sequence: CATGAGTDSYEQYF. The full variable domain, its missing parts supplied by reference TRBV15 and TRBJ2-7, is DAMVIQNPRYQVTQFGKPVTLSCSQTLNHNVMYWYQQKSSQAPKLLFHYYDKDFNNEADTPDNFQSRRPNTSFCFLDIRSPGLGDTAMYLCATGAGTDSYEQYFGPGTRLTVT.

The chain combines TRBV5-4 with TRBJ2-1; D may be TRBD1 or TRBD2 (5 bases each). The germline CDR1 and CDR2 sequences are SGHNT and YYREEE (reference sequence). This CDR3 region has 14 residues. Trimming pared 9 bases from V and 7 bases from J, leaving 20 bases between. The CDR3 DNA sequence: TGTGCCAAGGGGACCCTCGAGAGAAAGAATGAGCAGTTCTTC. It yields the protein CAKGTLERKNEQFF.

The J gene is TRBJ2-1, the V gene TRBV5-1, with D possibly being TRBD1 (6 bases). Germline loops: CDR1 SGHRS, CDR2 YFSETQ. The CDR3 sequence is 14 residues long. Deletions cut 0 bases from V and 8 bases from J, with 12 bases between. CDR3 protein: CASSLAQGIDEQFF. Here the CDR3 DNA reads TGCGCCAGCAGCTTGGCACAGGGAATCGATGAGCAGTTCTTC. Complete variable domain (other parts from reference TRBV5-1 and TRBJ2-1): KAGVTQTPRYLIKTRGQQVTLSCSPISGHRSVSWYQQTPGQGLQFLFEYFSETQRNKGNFPGRFSGRQFSNSRSEMNVSTLELGDSALYLCASSLAQGIDEQFFGPGTRLTVL.

The chain employs TRBV28 and TRBJ1-2, with D perhaps TRBD1 (5 bases). V lost 4 bases to trimming and J lost 3 bases, with 18 bases between them. The V gene's germline CDR1 is MDHEN and CDR2 SYDVKM. The CDR3 extends over 16 amino acids. CDR3 nucleotides: TGTGCCAGCAGTTCAGCCCCGGGGGGGGGAGACTATGGCTACACCTTC. Its protein product is CASSSAPGGGDYGYTF.

CDR3: CSVGTVNYGYTF. CDR3 nucleotides: TGCAGCGTTGGGACAGTTAACTATGGCTACACCTTC. The V gene is TRBV29-1, the J gene TRBJ1-2, with D perhaps TRBD1 (6 bases). The germline V gene encodes CDR1 SQVTM and CDR2 ANQGSEA. V dropped 4 bases and J dropped 1 base, with 7 bases sitting between them. This CDR3 has 12 residues.

The chain combines TRBV19 with TRBJ2-2; 8 bases agree with TRBD1. The CDR3 sequence is 17 residues long. CDR1 and CDR2 from the germline V gene are LNHDA and SQIVND (reference sequence). The junction had 18 bases not matched to a gene; V was cut back by 7 bases and J by 8 bases. CDR3 sequence reads: CASNSVRGPNLRGELFF. The CDR3 DNA follows: TGTGCCAGTAACTCCGTCAGGGGGCCCAACTTGAGGGGGGAGCTGTTTTTT.

With regard to this clone: This clone may be a read error of a much larger clone one base away. This chain links TRBV7-2 with TRBJ2-5; D is uncertain. V was pared by 5 bases and J by 2 bases, with 3 bases between. This CDR3 is 11 amino acids long. The germline V gene has CDR1 SGHTA and CDR2 FQGNSA. The CDR3 bases are TGTGCCAGCAGCGTACAAGAGACCCAGTACTTC. Translating it yields CASSVQETQYF.

This chain links TRBV9 with TRBJ1-5, with D maybe TRBD1 (5 bases). The germline V and J ends were trimmed by 7 bases and 3 bases, with 20 bases remaining between them. The CDR3 spans 16 residues. Germline V gives CDR1 SGDLS, CDR2 YYNGEE. The CDR3 sequence: CASPVGAGSNNQPQHF. The CDR3 DNA is TGTGCCAGCCCAGTAGGGGCAGGGAGCAACAATCAGCCCCAGCATTTT.